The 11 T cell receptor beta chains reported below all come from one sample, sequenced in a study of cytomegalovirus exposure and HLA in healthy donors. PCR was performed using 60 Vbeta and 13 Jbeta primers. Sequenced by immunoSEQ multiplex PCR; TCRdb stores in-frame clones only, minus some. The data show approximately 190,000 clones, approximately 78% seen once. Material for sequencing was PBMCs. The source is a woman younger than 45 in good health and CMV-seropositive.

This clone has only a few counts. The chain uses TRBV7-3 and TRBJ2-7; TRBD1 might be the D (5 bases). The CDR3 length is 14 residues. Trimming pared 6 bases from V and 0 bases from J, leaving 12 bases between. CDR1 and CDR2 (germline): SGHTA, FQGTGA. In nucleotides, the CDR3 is TGTGCCAGCAGTTGGTATACAGGCTCCTACGAGCAGTACTTC. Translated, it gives CASSWYTGSYEQYF.

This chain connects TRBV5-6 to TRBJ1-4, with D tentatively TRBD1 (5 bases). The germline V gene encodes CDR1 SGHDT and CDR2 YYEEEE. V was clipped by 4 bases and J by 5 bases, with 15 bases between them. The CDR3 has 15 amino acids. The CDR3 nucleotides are TGTGCCAGCAGCCCGGAGCCAGGGCGAAATGAAAAACTGTTTTTT. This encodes CASSPEPGRNEKLFF.

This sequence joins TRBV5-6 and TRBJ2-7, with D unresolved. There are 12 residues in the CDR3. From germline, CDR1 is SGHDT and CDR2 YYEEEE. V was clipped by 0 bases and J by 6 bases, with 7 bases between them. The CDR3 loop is CASSLGRGEQYF. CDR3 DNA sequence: TGTGCCAGCAGCTTGGGACGAGGCGAGCAGTACTTC.

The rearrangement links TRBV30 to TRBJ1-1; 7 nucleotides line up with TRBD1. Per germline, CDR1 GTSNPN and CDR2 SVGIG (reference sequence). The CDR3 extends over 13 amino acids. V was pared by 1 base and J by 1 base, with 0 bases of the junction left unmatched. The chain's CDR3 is CAWSEGANTEAFF. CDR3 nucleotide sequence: TGTGCCTGGAGTGAGGGGGCGAACACTGAAGCTTTCTTT.

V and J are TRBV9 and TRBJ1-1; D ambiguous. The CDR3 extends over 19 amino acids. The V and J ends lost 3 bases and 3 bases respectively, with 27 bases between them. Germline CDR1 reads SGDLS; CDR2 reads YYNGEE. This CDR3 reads CASSGSLRGPGQQDTEAFF. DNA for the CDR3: TGTGCCAGCAGCGGGTCCTTGCGAGGTCCGGGTCAACAAGACACTGAAGCTTTCTTT.

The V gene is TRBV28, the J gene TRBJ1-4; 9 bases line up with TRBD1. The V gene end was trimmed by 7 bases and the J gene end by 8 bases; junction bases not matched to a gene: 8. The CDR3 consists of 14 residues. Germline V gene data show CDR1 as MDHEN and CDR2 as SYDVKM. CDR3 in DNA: TGTGCCAGCAACGACAGGGGGGGTCGGGAAAAACTGTTTTTT. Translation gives CASNDRGGREKLFF.

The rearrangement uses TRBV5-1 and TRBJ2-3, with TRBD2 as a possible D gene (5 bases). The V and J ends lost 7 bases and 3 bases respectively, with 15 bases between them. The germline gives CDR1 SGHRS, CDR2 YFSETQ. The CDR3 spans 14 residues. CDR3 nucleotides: TGCGCCAGCGGTCCCGGGGTAAGGACAGATACGCAGTATTTT. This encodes CASGPGVRTDTQYF.

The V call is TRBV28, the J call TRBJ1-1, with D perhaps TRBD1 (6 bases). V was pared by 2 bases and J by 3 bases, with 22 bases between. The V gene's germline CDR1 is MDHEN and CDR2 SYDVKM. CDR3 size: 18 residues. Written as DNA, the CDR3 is TGTGCCAGCAGTTTAAGGGGGGGCCTATCCGGGTGGGACACTGAAGCTTTCTTT. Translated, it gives CASSLRGGLSGWDTEAFF.

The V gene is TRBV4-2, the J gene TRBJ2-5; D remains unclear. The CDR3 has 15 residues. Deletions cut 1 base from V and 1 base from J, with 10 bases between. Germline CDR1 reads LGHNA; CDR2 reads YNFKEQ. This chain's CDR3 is CASSQALPTQETQYF. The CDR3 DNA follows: TGTGCCAGCAGCCAAGCACTACCGACCCAAGAGACCCAGTACTTC.

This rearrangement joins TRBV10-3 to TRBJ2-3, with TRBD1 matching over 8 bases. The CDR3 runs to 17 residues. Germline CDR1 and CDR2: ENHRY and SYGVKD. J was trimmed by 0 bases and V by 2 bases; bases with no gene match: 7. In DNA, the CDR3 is TGTGCCATCAGTGAGGACCGGGACAGGCTTAGCACAGATACGCAGTATTTT. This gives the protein CAISEDRDRLSTDTQYF.

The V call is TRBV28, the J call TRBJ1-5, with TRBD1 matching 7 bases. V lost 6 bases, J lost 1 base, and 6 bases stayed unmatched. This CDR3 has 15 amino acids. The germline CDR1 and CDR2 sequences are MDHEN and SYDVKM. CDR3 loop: CASRTGAPSNQPQHF. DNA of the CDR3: TGTGCCAGCAGAACAGGGGCCCCCAGCAATCAGCCCCAGCATTTT.